A single sample is the source of the 14 T cell receptor beta chains below, sequenced in a study of T cells in tumors after PD-1 blockade. Method: immunoSEQ multiplex PCR; TCRdb's copy keeps in-frame clones and lacks some. This sample has 4,700 or so clones, with 65% to 80% found just once. The material sequenced was tumor tissue, taken before anti-PD-1 treatment. The receptors were gathered from a human donor with cutaneous squamous cell carcinoma.

This clone occurred a few times. This chain joins TRBV18 and TRBJ2-2; D may be TRBD1 (5 bases). V gave up 5 bases and J gave up 4 bases, with 14 bases separating them. Germline V gives CDR1 KGHSH, CDR2 LQKENI. CDR3 length: 15 amino acids. The CDR3 sequence is CASSKTDTPTGELFF. CDR3 nucleotide sequence: TGTGCCAGCTCAAAAACGGACACACCCACCGGGGAGCTGTTTTTT.

This chain uses TRBV28 with TRBJ2-7; D uncertain. CDR3 length: 11 residues. Trimming removed 6 bases at V and 5 bases at J, with 8 bases between. CDR1 is MDHEN and CDR2 is SYDVKM in the germline V gene. CDR3 amino acids: CASSGRDEQYF. The DNA of the CDR3 is TGTGCCAGCAGCGGAAGGGACGAGCAGTACTTC.

The rearrangement links TRBV7-6 to TRBJ2-3, with TRBD2 identical over 15 bases. Germline lookup yields CDR1 SGHVS and CDR2 FNYEAQ. The CDR3 is made up of 16 amino acids. V gave up 5 bases and J gave up 3 bases; unmatched junction bases: 3. The chain's CDR3 is CASSQGLAGGTDTQYF. The DNA for the CDR3 is TGTGCCAGCAGCCAGGGACTAGCGGGGGGTACAGATACGCAGTATTTT.

V gene TRBV5-4 combines with J gene TRBJ1-4; TRBD1 matches at 9 bases. V was clipped by 2 bases and J by 6 bases; unmatched bases: 2. Per the germline V gene, CDR1 is SGHNT and CDR2 is YYREEE (reference sequence). CDR3 size: 14 residues. The CDR3 DNA is TGTGCCAGCAGCTTACGGGACAGGGATGAAAAACTGTTTTTT. Its translation is CASSLRDRDEKLFF.

In its sample, this clone was seen a few times. The genes are TRBV4-1 and TRBJ2-1; D unclear. The CDR3 runs 13 residues. Between the trimmed V and J ends, which lost 0 bases and 4 bases, there was a span of 4 bases. CDR1 MGHRA and CDR2 YSYEKL come from the germline V gene. In DNA, the CDR3 is TGCGCCAGCAGCCAAGATCAGTACAATGAGCAGTTCTTC. Amino acid sequence: CASSQDQYNEQFF.

This clone was recorded a few times. The chain recombines TRBV6-5 with TRBJ1-1; 8 bases align to TRBD1. Germline values: CDR1 MNHEY, CDR2 SVGAGI. This CDR3 is 15 amino acids long. Germline trimming cut 4 bases from V and 4 bases from J; bases unmatched to any gene: 8. This CDR3 is CASSFLQGGGTEAFF. The CDR3 DNA reads TGTGCCAGCAGTTTCCTACAGGGGGGAGGCACTGAAGCTTTCTTT.

This clone was observed a few times. The J gene is TRBJ2-1, the V gene TRBV6-2 or TRBV6-3, with D perhaps assigned TRBD1 or TRBD2 (5 bases each). The CDR3 length is 11 residues. CDR1 is MNHEY, CDR2 SVGEGT, per germline. V lost 5 bases to trimming and J lost 8 bases, with 7 bases between them. In DNA form, the CDR3 reads TGTGCCAGCAGTCCGGGACATGAGCAGTTCTTC. Translation: CASSPGHEQFF.

The rearrangement joins TRBV7-6 to TRBJ2-6, with 11 bases identical to TRBD1. V trimming: 5 bases; J trimming: 1 base; junction bases outside the gene matches: 7. The CDR3 is 18 amino acids. Germline V gene data show CDR1 as SGHVS and CDR2 as FNYEAQ. The CDR3 bases are TGTGCCAGCAGCCTCCGGACAGGGGGCGGTTCTGGGGCCAACGTCCTGACTTTC. This encodes CASSLRTGGGSGANVLTF.

V is TRBV5-5 and J is TRBJ2-7, with TRBD2 as a possible D gene (5 bases). This CDR3 contains 13 residues. The ends were cut back, 5 bases at V and 3 bases at J, with 12 bases in the middle. The germline CDR1 and CDR2 sequences are SGHKS and YYEKEE (reference sequence). The CDR3 nucleotides are TGTGCCAGCAGTACCGGACTCTTCTACGAGCAGTACTTC. Its protein is CASSTGLFYEQYF.

This clone is categorized as large. V gene TRBV6-5 combines with J gene TRBJ1-3; D unclear. Trimming left V 3 bases short and J 9 bases short, with 6 bases between. Germline CDR1 and CDR2: MNHEY and SVGAGI. The CDR3 has 11 amino acids. CDR3 region: CASSYGGTIYF. The CDR3 bases are TGTGCCAGCAGTTATGGAGGCACCATATATTTT.

The chain employs TRBV6-1 and TRBJ2-3, with D maybe TRBD1 (6 bases). Trimming stripped 3 bases from V and 3 bases from J, with 13 bases between. Germline-derived CDR1 and CDR2 are MNHNS and SASEGT. This CDR3 is 15 amino acids long. In DNA, the CDR3 is TGTGCCAGCAGTGAGTCAGGGGACCAGACAGATACGCAGTATTTT. Translating gives CASSESGDQTDTQYF.

This clone has just one count. The V call is TRBV5-8, the J call TRBJ1-5; 8 bases map to TRBD1. V was pared by 5 bases and J by 9 bases, with 13 bases of the junction left unmatched. This CDR3 has 15 amino acids. Looked up from germline, CDR1 is SGHTS and CDR2 is YDEGEE. CDR3 protein: CASSQGQGNKPPQHF. DNA of the CDR3: TGTGCCAGCAGTCAAGGACAGGGCAATAAACCGCCCCAGCATTTT. Based on the CDR3 plus reference TRBV5-8 and TRBJ1-5, the full variable domain is EAGVTQSPTHLIKTRGQQATLRCSPISGHTSVYWYQQALGLGLQFLLWYDEGEERNRGNFPPRFSGRQFPNYSSELNVNALELEDSALYLCASSQGQGNKPPQHFGDGTRLSIL.

V usage is TRBV5-4 and J usage is TRBJ2-2, with no clear D. This CDR3 region has 15 residues. Germline V gives CDR1 SGHNT, CDR2 YYREEE (reference sequence). The ends were cut back, 2 bases at V and 5 bases at J, with 13 bases in the middle. In DNA, the CDR3 is TGTGCCAGCAGCTTAGACGCGGCACCGACCGGGGAGCTGTTTTTT. This sequence encodes CASSLDAAPTGELFF.

The CDR3, as DNA: TGTGCCAGCAGGCCCAGGGGGACGAACACCGGGGAGCTGTTTTTT. This encodes CASRPRGTNTGELFF. The chain links TRBV6-5 to TRBJ2-2; TRBD1 aligns across 7 bases. V lost 6 bases to trimming and J lost 0 bases; unmatched junction nucleotides: 4. Germline V gives CDR1 MNHEY, CDR2 SVGAGI. CDR3 length: 15 residues.